The 5 T cell receptor beta chains presented below share a single source sample, sequenced in a study of cytomegalovirus exposure and HLA in healthy donors. Amplification used 60 Vbeta primers and 13 Jbeta primers. Profiling relied on immunoSEQ multiplex PCR, and the TCRdb table lists in-frame clones only, not all of them. The top ten clones hold around 7% of a sample with about 150,000 clones, more than 60% of them seen once. Sequencing was performed on PBMCs. Receptors were obtained from a woman aged 40 to 50 in good health and CMV-seropositive.

This chain connects TRBV11-2 to TRBJ2-7, with 11 bases lining up with TRBD1. Germline V CDR1 and CDR2: SGHAT, FQNNGV. J was trimmed by 3 bases and V by 4 bases; bases with no gene match: 8. The CDR3 has 16 amino acids. The CDR3: CASSSGPGQGGYEQYF. The CDR3 DNA sequence: TGTGCCAGCAGCTCGGGACCGGGACAGGGGGGCTACGAGCAGTACTTC.

The chain couples TRBV5-4 to TRBJ1-2, with 7 bases aligning to TRBD1. Germline-derived CDR1 and CDR2 are SGHNT and YYREEE (reference sequence). This CDR3 contains 17 residues. Germline trimming cut 4 bases from V and 1 base from J; bases unmatched to any gene: 13. This chain's CDR3 is CASSPGEGGPFNYGYTF. CDR3 DNA sequence: TGTGCCAGCAGCCCCGGGGAAGGGGGCCCCTTTAACTATGGCTACACCTTC.

The gene calls are TRBV6-1 and TRBJ2-7, with 8 bases that match TRBD1. The CDR3 extends over 14 amino acids. Losses at the gene ends were 7 bases for V and 6 bases for J; bases not matched to a gene: 11. CDR1 MNHNS and CDR2 SASEGT come from the germline V gene. CDR3 DNA: TGTGCCAGCAATGTGGACAGGGTGGATTCCGAGCAGTACTTC. This sequence encodes CASNVDRVDSEQYF.

The V gene is TRBV7-2, the J gene TRBJ1-1; TRBD1 is a possible D gene (6 bases). The germline V gene has CDR1 SGHTA and CDR2 FQGNSA. Trimming cost V 7 bases and J 3 bases, with 15 bases left between them. CDR3 length equals 14 residues. The CDR3 is CASTNGGGDTEAFF. CDR3 DNA: TGTGCCAGCACCAACGGGGGGGGCGACACTGAAGCTTTCTTT.

This chain joins TRBV5-1 and TRBJ2-5; TRBD2 aligns across 7 bases. V dropped 5 bases and J dropped 2; count of bases not matched to a gene: 9. Germline V CDR1 and CDR2: SGHRS, YFSETQ. The CDR3 runs 15 residues. The CDR3 loop is CASRVPSGAQETQYF. CDR3 coding DNA: TGCGCCAGCAGGGTTCCTAGCGGAGCTCAAGAGACCCAGTACTTC. Full variable domain (remainder filled in from reference TRBV5-1 and TRBJ2-5): KAGVTQTPRYLIKTRGQQVTLSCSPISGHRSVSWYQQTPGQGLQFLFEYFSETQRNKGNFPGRFSGRQFSNSRSEMNVSTLELGDSALYLCASRVPSGAQETQYFGPGTRLLVL.